This TCR beta chain was observed in a study of shared clonotypes between healthy human individuals. General study points: Clonotype sharing across donors was expected to vary with sequencing depth.

A word on this clone: Antigen specificity is unknown. In the same sample, other DNA sequences code for this CDR3.

Clones were read by immunoSEQ multiplex PCR, and TCRdb kept only the in-frame ones, dropping some. Of some 2.1 million clones listed, 90% to 95% were seen once; the top ten hold roughly 0.13%. Germline loops: CDR1 MNHNS, CDR2 SASEGT. V was pared by 1 base and J by 4 bases, with 4 bases of the junction left unmatched. There are 15 residues in the CDR3. The sequencing sample was made of naive CD4+ T cells sorted from blood. Noted subset: CD45RA+ positively selected. The clonotype was recovered from a man aged 18 to 29 in good health. The V call is TRBV6-1, the J call TRBJ1-5; 7 nucleotides line up with TRBD1. The CDR3 reads CASSEGTGKNQPQHF. The CDR3 DNA is TGTGCCAGCAGTGAAGGGACAGGCAAAAATCAGCCCCAGCATTTT.